This T cell receptor beta chain was sequenced for a study of shared clonotypes between healthy human individuals. This CDR3 contains 13 residues. The germline V and J ends were trimmed by 5 bases and 3 bases, with 11 bases remaining between them. Germline values: CDR1 SEHNR, CDR2 FQNEAQ (reference sequence). Data came from immunoSEQ multiplex PCR; TCRdb stores just in-frame clones and leaves some out. The sample contains about 700,000 clones, just over 90% of which appear only once. Terminally differentiated effector memory CD45RA+ cells were excluded from the naive CD8 cells, which were CD45RO-negative and positively selected for CCR7.

The genes are TRBV7-9 and TRBJ2-7; no clear D. Source material: naive CD8+ T cells sorted from blood. The clonotype was recovered from a young man in good health. Here the CDR3 reads CASSPPLDYEQYF. Here the CDR3 DNA reads TGTGCCAGCAGCCCCCCCCTTGACTACGAGCAGTACTTC.